A selection of T cell receptor beta chains follows, all from one sample in a study of early T cells in non-severe SARS-CoV-2 infection. TCRdb reprocessed the 5' RACE reads with MiXCR, giving one entry per CDR3 protein. The table includes tens of thousands of distinct CDR3 sequences, around 6.9% detected once. Sequencing was carried out using whole blood. These receptors came from an adult who was a healthcare worker with PCR-confirmed SARS-CoV-2 infection or an uninfected control (not recorded which). Both conserved end residues are part of each CDR3. The order of the fields is CDR3 protein, CDR3 DNA, V gene, J gene, clone size, D gene. D genes are given only for firm matches. Size is stated for part of the rows, as once, few or many counts, or as a class when the clone is expanded.

cdr3_aa: CASSDGGREKTQYF
cdr3_nt: TGCGCCAGCAGTGATGGGGGACGGGAAAAGACCCAGTACTTC
v_call: TRBV10-1
j_call: TRBJ2-5
clone_size: .
d_call: .

cdr3_aa: CASTDSGELFF
cdr3_nt: TGTGCCAGTACCGACTCCGGGGAGCTGTTTTTT
v_call: TRBV19
j_call: TRBJ2-2
clone_size: .
d_call: .

cdr3_aa: CASSSGNQPQHF
cdr3_nt: TGTGCCAGCAGTAGTGGCAATCAGCCCCAGCATTTT
v_call: TRBV6-4
j_call: TRBJ1-5
clone_size: .
d_call: .

cdr3_aa: CASSQSGDSPLHF
cdr3_nt: TGTGCCAGCAGCCAATCAGGGGATTCACCCCTCCACTTT
v_call: TRBV12-3/TRBV12-4
j_call: TRBJ1-6
clone_size: many
d_call: .

cdr3_aa: CASSLRRPLGQYF
cdr3_nt: TGTGCCAGCAGCTTGAGACGGCCATTGGGGCAGTATTTT
v_call: TRBV7-9
j_call: TRBJ2-3
clone_size: many
d_call: .

cdr3_aa: CASSPHRTAPYGYTF
cdr3_nt: TGTGCCAGCAGCCCTCACCGGACAGCGCCCTACGGCTACACCTTC
v_call: TRBV9
j_call: TRBJ1-2
clone_size: few
d_call: .

cdr3_aa: CAWIQNNAEAFF
cdr3_nt: TGTGCCTGGATACAGAATAACGCTGAAGCTTTCTTT
v_call: TRBV30
j_call: TRBJ1-1
clone_size: few
d_call: .

cdr3_aa: CAISEEAADYGYTF
cdr3_nt: TGTGCCATCAGTGAGGAGGCAGCGGATTATGGCTACACCTTC
v_call: TRBV10-3
j_call: TRBJ1-2
clone_size: few
d_call: .

cdr3_aa: CASSPDGMNTEAFF
cdr3_nt: TGTGCCAGCAGCCCGGACGGCATGAACACTGAAGCTTTCTTT
v_call: TRBV7-2
j_call: TRBJ1-1
clone_size: .
d_call: .

cdr3_aa: CASTPLPIAGGIDNEQFF
cdr3_nt: TGTGCCAGTACCCCACTCCCGATAGCGGGGGGAATCGACAATGAGCAGTTCTTC
v_call: TRBV19
j_call: TRBJ2-1
clone_size: .
d_call: TRBD2

cdr3_aa: CASKVGTYNSPLHF
cdr3_nt: TGTGCCAGCAAGGTGGGGACGTATAATTCACCCCTCCACTTT
v_call: TRBV6-5
j_call: TRBJ1-6
clone_size: many
d_call: .

cdr3_aa: CASTSSTKGAPYEQYF
cdr3_nt: TGTGCCAGCACCTCGTCAACCAAGGGAGCCCCCTACGAGCAGTACTTC
v_call: TRBV12-3/TRBV12-4
j_call: TRBJ2-7
clone_size: .
d_call: .

cdr3_aa: CASTGGTDTQYF
cdr3_nt: TGTGCCAGCACCGGGGGCACAGATACGCAGTATTTT
v_call: TRBV12-3/TRBV12-4
j_call: TRBJ2-3
clone_size: many
d_call: .

cdr3_aa: CASSSGTHTGEKLFF
cdr3_nt: TGTGCCAGCAGCTCCGGGACCCATACGGGGGAAAAACTGTTTTTT
v_call: TRBV7-9
j_call: TRBJ1-4
clone_size: .
d_call: .

cdr3_aa: CASSGMTGTNEKLFF
cdr3_nt: TGTGCCAGCAGCGGGATGACAGGGACTAATGAAAAACTGTTTTTT
v_call: TRBV9
j_call: TRBJ1-4
clone_size: .
d_call: TRBD1

cdr3_aa: CASSRRAGGPPFRSNTGELFF
cdr3_nt: TGTGCCAGCAGTCGTAGGGCAGGGGGCCCACCATTTCGCTCGAACACCGGGGAGCTGTTTTTT
v_call: TRBV12-3/TRBV12-4
j_call: TRBJ2-2
clone_size: many
d_call: TRBD1

cdr3_aa: CASSFRDRGGEKLFF
cdr3_nt: TGTGCCAGCAGCTTCCGGGACAGGGGAGGCGAAAAACTGTTTTTT
v_call: TRBV5-5
j_call: TRBJ1-4
clone_size: .
d_call: TRBD1

cdr3_aa: CASRWTVNTGELFF
cdr3_nt: TGCGCCAGCAGGTGGACTGTGAACACCGGGGAGCTGTTTTTT
v_call: TRBV5-1
j_call: TRBJ2-2
clone_size: .
d_call: .

cdr3_aa: CSARDDRDRSPLHF
cdr3_nt: TGCAGTGCTAGGGACGACAGGGATCGGTCACCCCTCCACTTT
v_call: TRBV20-1
j_call: TRBJ1-6
clone_size: few
d_call: TRBD1

cdr3_aa: CASSLVGGGFDNEQFF
cdr3_nt: TGTGCCAGCAGCTTAGTGGGCGGGGGATTCGACAATGAGCAGTTCTTC
v_call: TRBV11-2
j_call: TRBJ2-1
clone_size: few
d_call: TRBD2

cdr3_aa: CSVGLSDNSPLHF
cdr3_nt: TGCAGCGTGGGGCTATCGGATAATTCACCCCTCCACTTT
v_call: TRBV29-1
j_call: TRBJ1-6
clone_size: .
d_call: .

cdr3_aa: CSASPGTGPNYGYTF
cdr3_nt: TGCAGTGCTAGTCCCGGGACAGGGCCTAACTATGGCTACACCTTC
v_call: TRBV20-1
j_call: TRBJ1-2
clone_size: many
d_call: TRBD1

cdr3_aa: CASSWATVGGPNYGYTF
cdr3_nt: TGTGCCAGCAGCTGGGCCACCGTCGGGGGTCCCAACTATGGCTACACCTTC
v_call: TRBV7-2
j_call: TRBJ1-2
clone_size: .
d_call: .

cdr3_aa: CASSVESANYNEQFF
cdr3_nt: TGTGCCAGCAGCGTAGAATCGGCTAACTACAATGAGCAGTTCTTC
v_call: TRBV9
j_call: TRBJ2-1
clone_size: few
d_call: .

cdr3_aa: CASSRRGHNYGYTF
cdr3_nt: TGTGCCAGCAGCCGGCGGGGCCATAACTATGGCTACACCTTC
v_call: TRBV11-2
j_call: TRBJ1-2
clone_size: .
d_call: .

cdr3_aa: CASSPTTGVQETQYF
cdr3_nt: TGTGCCAGCAGCCCTACGACGGGGGTTCAAGAGACCCAGTACTTC
v_call: TRBV9
j_call: TRBJ2-5
clone_size: many
d_call: .

cdr3_aa: CASSLDGGGNEQFF
cdr3_nt: TGTGCCAGCAGCTTAGATGGGGGTGGCAATGAGCAGTTCTTC
v_call: TRBV11-3
j_call: TRBJ2-1
clone_size: .
d_call: .

cdr3_aa: CASSLVENYEQYF
cdr3_nt: TGTGCCAGCAGCTTGGTGGAAAACTACGAGCAGTACTTC
v_call: TRBV7-9
j_call: TRBJ2-7
clone_size: .
d_call: .